Listed below are T cell receptor beta chains from one sample, sequenced in a study of CD8 T cell repertoires and HIV-1 epitope variants. Their recognized antigens are unknown. Assay used: immunoSEQ multiplex PCR; TCRdb lists only in-frame clones, some missing. This table holds a few thousand clones, about 60% found once. The sample taken for sequencing was cultured CD8+ T cells derived from PBMCs. The origin of the receptors is a male donor with HIV. Each CDR3 is given with its conserved first and last residue. Each record gives: V gene, clone size, D gene, J gene, CDR3 protein, CDR3 DNA. D genes are given only for firm matches. The size entry is marked missing in some rows and otherwise reads once, few, many or a size class.

v_call: TRBV29-1; clone_size: -; d_call: -; j_call: TRBJ1-2; cdr3_aa: CSVDSPLGYYGYTF; cdr3_nt: TGCAGCGTGGATTCCCCACTGGGCTACTATGGCTACACCTTC
v_call: TRBV19; clone_size: -; d_call: TRBD1; j_call: TRBJ2-5; cdr3_aa: CASSPGTGVSQYF; cdr3_nt: TGTGCCAGTAGTCCCGGGACAGGGGTTTCCCAGTACTTC
v_call: TRBV5-1; clone_size: few; d_call: TRBD1; j_call: TRBJ2-2; cdr3_aa: CASSLSRGLSGELFF; cdr3_nt: TGCGCCAGCAGCTTAAGCAGGGGGCTGTCCGGGGAGCTGTTTTTT
v_call: TRBV9; clone_size: once; d_call: -; j_call: TRBJ2-2; cdr3_aa: CASSVGRFAANTGELFF; cdr3_nt: TGTGCCAGCAGCGTAGGAAGGTTTGCCGCGAACACCGGGGAGCTGTTTTTT
v_call: TRBV5-4; clone_size: -; d_call: -; j_call: TRBJ1-2; cdr3_aa: CASSLLSPTGNYGYTF; cdr3_nt: TGTGCCAGCAGCTTACTTTCCCCGACAGGAAACTATGGCTACACCTTC
v_call: TRBV27; clone_size: few; d_call: -; j_call: TRBJ1-1; cdr3_aa: CASSLGTGMNTEAFF; cdr3_nt: TGTGCCAGCAGTTTAGGAACGGGGATGAACACTGAAGCTTTCTTT
v_call: TRBV10-2; clone_size: -; d_call: -; j_call: TRBJ1-5; cdr3_aa: CASSEGVGQPQHF; cdr3_nt: TGCGCCAGCAGTGAGGGAGTGGGACAGCCCCAGCATTTT
v_call: TRBV5-1; clone_size: -; d_call: TRBD1; j_call: TRBJ2-7; cdr3_aa: CASSGDRGEQYF; cdr3_nt: TGCGCCAGCAGCGGGGACAGGGGCGAGCAGTACTTC
v_call: TRBV7-2; clone_size: few; d_call: TRBD1; j_call: TRBJ2-7; cdr3_aa: CASSLDSTGSYF; cdr3_nt: TGTGCCAGCAGCTTAGATTCGACAGGGTCGTACTTC
v_call: TRBV7-6; clone_size: -; d_call: TRBD1; j_call: TRBJ2-7; cdr3_aa: CASSLATGGEEQYF; cdr3_nt: TGTGCCAGCAGCTTAGCGACAGGGGGGGAAGAGCAGTACTTC
v_call: TRBV2; clone_size: -; d_call: -; j_call: TRBJ2-1; cdr3_aa: CASSEVLPGSSYNNEQFF; cdr3_nt: TGTGCCAGCAGTGAAGTGCTACCCGGTAGCTCCTACAATAATGAGCAGTTCTTC